The entry below gives a single TCR beta chain sequence along with its context. Its antigen is undetermined. Blood samples were obtained at baseline, cycle 4 day 1, and cycle 7 day 1. The sample is drawn from a study of OX40 agonist ivuxolimab in advanced cancers. Across the study: Partial responses occurred in three patients (one hepatocellular carcinoma, two cutaneous melanoma). Study conclusions and caveats: Expanded clones were, on average, more numerous in CD8+ T cells than in CD4+. Antigen specificity was not determined for the expanded peripheral T cells.

Trimming cost V 6 bases and J 3 bases, with 12 bases left between them. Germline-derived CDR1 and CDR2 are MNHEY and SVGAGI. The CDR3 spans 13 residues. Sequencing used immunoSEQ multiplex PCR; TCRdb keeps in-frame clones, though not all of them. The sample records 55,000 to 65,000 clones, under 95% being singletons. V is TRBV6-5 and J is TRBJ2-7; weak D call: TRBD1 (5 bases). The TCR was taken from an adult with an advanced solid tumor such as melanoma, head and neck, liver or kidney cancer. This specimen consisted of CD4+ or CD8+ T cells sorted from blood, obtained in a trial of the OX40 agonist ivuxolimab. CDR3 sequence (DNA): TGTGCCAGCAGACCCCAGGGTCTCTACGAGCAGTACTTC. This encodes CASRPQGLYEQYF.